These 8 T cell receptor beta chains came from one sample sequenced in a study of cytomegalovirus exposure and HLA in healthy donors. PCR employed 60 Vbeta and 13 Jbeta primers. Generated by immunoSEQ multiplex PCR, the TCRdb table keeps only in-frame clones and is missing some. The sample yields some 200,000 clones, about 80% seen once. The material sequenced was PBMCs. The receptors derive from a young woman in good health and CMV-seronegative.

This clone has ten or more counts. Here the CDR3 reads CASSVGVKTDTQYF. The CDR3 coding sequence is TGTGCCAGCAGCGTAGGCGTAAAGACAGATACGCAGTATTTT. V usage is TRBV9 and J usage is TRBJ2-3; D gene uncertain. The length of the CDR3 is 14 residues. Trimming took off 0 bases at V and 3 bases at J, with 8 bases between the two ends. Germline assignment: CDR1 SGDLS and CDR2 YYNGEE.

The chain has TRBV6-1 and TRBJ2-7, with D possibly TRBD2 on 5 matching bases. CDR1 is MNHNS and CDR2 is SASEGT in the germline V gene. Trimming left V 4 bases short and J 2 bases short, with 9 bases between. The CDR3 has 13 residues. The CDR3 nucleotides read TGTGCCAGCAGTGCTCAACTAGCCTACGAGCAGTACTTC. Protein product: CASSAQLAYEQYF.

CDR3 bases: TGTGCCAGCTCGGGACTAGCGGGGGAGCAGTACTTC. As protein: CASSGLAGEQYF. The chain couples TRBV9 to TRBJ2-7; TRBD2 matches at 13 bases. The CDR3 is 12 residues long. V dropped 7 bases and J dropped 7; count of bases not matched to a gene: 2. Germline assignment: CDR1 SGDLS and CDR2 YYNGEE.

The chain carries TRBV19 and TRBJ1-1; 11 nucleotides align to TRBD1. V lost 7 bases and J lost 6; bases outside the gene matches: 10. The CDR3 runs 15 residues. CDR1 and CDR2 from the germline V gene are LNHDA and SQIVND (reference sequence). The CDR3 reads CASTYRTGGLAEAFF. The CDR3 DNA follows: TGTGCCAGTACCTATAGGACAGGGGGCTTGGCTGAAGCTTTCTTT.

This clone occurred a few times. V is TRBV19 and J is TRBJ2-7, with 9 bases fitting TRBD2. Germline trimming cut 7 bases from V and 1 base from J; bases unmatched to any gene: 8. CDR1 and CDR2 from the germline V gene are LNHDA and SQIVND (reference sequence). The CDR3 contains 15 residues. The CDR3 region has the DNA TGTGCCAGTACCCCGACTAGCGGCCCTTCCTACGAGCAGTACTTC. Amino acids: CASTPTSGPSYEQYF.

The V and J genes are TRBV15 and TRBJ1-2; a weak D match, TRBD1 (5 bases). Trimming took off 0 bases at V and 3 bases at J, with 11 bases between the two ends. Germline V gene sequence: CDR1 LNHNV, CDR2 YYDKDF (reference sequence). The CDR3 consists of 15 residues. CDR3 coding DNA: TGTGCCACCAGCAGAGATTGGGGGGTGGACTATGGCTACACCTTC. Its protein is CATSRDWGVDYGYTF.

The rearrangement joins TRBV4-2 to TRBJ2-3; 15 bases line up with TRBD2. This CDR3 comprises 20 residues. Germline CDR1 reads LGHNA; CDR2 reads YNFKEQ. V lost 1 base, J lost 2 bases, and 10 bases stayed unmatched. The CDR3 DNA follows: TGTGCCAGCAGCCAAGTGGCCCCGGGACTAGCGGGGGGTAACACAGATACGCAGTATTTT. Residues: CASSQVAPGLAGGNTDTQYF.

The DNA of the CDR3 is TGCGCCAGCAGCCAAGATAGTCGAGGGATGCCAGATACGCAGTATTTT. Amino acids: CASSQDSRGMPDTQYF. The rearrangement links TRBV4-3 to TRBJ2-3; TRBD2 might be the D (5 bases). Germline loops: CDR1 LGHNA, CDR2 YSLEER. The CDR3 has 16 amino acids. The ends were cut back, 0 bases at V and 4 bases at J, with 14 bases in the middle.